Presented here are 14 T cell receptor beta chains from one specimen sequenced in a study of spatial heterogeneity in lung cancer. TCRdb reanalysed the 5' RACE reads using MiXCR and keeps one entry per CDR3 protein. The sample has about 17,000 distinct CDR3 sequences, about 20% seen once. Time point here: sample taken at primary tumor resection. The input material, whole RNA from tumor, nontumor lung or frozen PBMC, was sequenced unsorted. This sample comprised PBMCs, obtained at surgery. Receptors originate from a female donor with early-stage non-small cell lung cancer.

This clonotype was found many times. V is TRBV10-3 and J is TRBJ2-3; D uncertain. The CDR3 is 12 amino acids. V lost 4 bases and J 1 base, leaving 3 bases between the germline ends. From germline, CDR1 is ENHRY and CDR2 SYGVKD. The CDR3 DNA sequence: TGTGCCATCAGTGGAGGCACAGATACGCAGTATTTT. Protein product: CAISGGTDTQYF.

This clonotype was observed at least ten times. This chain joins TRBV7-8 and TRBJ2-5; 8 nucleotides line up with TRBD2. J gave up 5 bases and V 5 bases, and 10 bases lay outside the gene matches. This CDR3 spans 15 amino acids. CDR1 and CDR2 from the germline V gene are SGHVS and FQNEAQ. CDR3: CASSTRTSRVETQYF. The CDR3 DNA reads as TGTGCCAGCAGCACCAGGACTAGCCGGGTGGAGACCCAGTACTTC.

This clonotype was counted a single time. The chain couples TRBV12-3 or TRBV12-4 to TRBJ1-2; 8 bases map to TRBD1. The CDR3 covers 17 residues. V lost 2 bases and J lost 2; bases outside the gene matches: 10. CDR3 sequence reads: CASSLSRGTGVNYGYTF. The CDR3 DNA sequence: TGTGCCAGCAGTTTATCGAGGGGGACAGGTGTAAACTATGGCTACACCTTC.

This clonotype was found many times. The chain couples TRBV12-3 or TRBV12-4 to TRBJ2-7; maybe TRBD1 (6 bases). Trimming pared 5 bases from V and 2 bases from J, leaving 16 bases between. This CDR3 has 15 amino acids. The CDR3 loop reads CASSQQGPPTYEQYF. The CDR3 nucleotides read TGTGCCAGCAGTCAACAGGGACCCCCTACCTACGAGCAGTACTTC.

In its sample, this clonotype was seen many times. The chain recombines TRBV7-6 with TRBJ2-2; D uncertain. V was trimmed by 6 bases and J by 3 bases, leaving 11 bases between them. CDR3 size: 14 residues. CDR1 is SGHVS, CDR2 FNYEAQ, per germline. CDR3 nucleotides: TGTGCCAGCAGGCCCCAGGAATACACCGGGGAGCTGTTTTTT. Protein sequence: CASRPQEYTGELFF.

The chain joins TRBV28 to TRBJ2-1; 7 positions match TRBD2. After removal of 5 bases from V and 9 bases from J, the junction contained 10 bases not matched to a gene. This CDR3 has 14 amino acids. Germline-derived CDR1 and CDR2 are MDHEN and SYDVKM. The CDR3 sequence: CASSLAELFTEQFF. The CDR3 region has the DNA TGTGCCAGCAGTCTAGCGGAGCTGTTCACTGAGCAGTTCTTC.

This clonotype occurred many times. V gene TRBV2 combines with J gene TRBJ1-5; TRBD1 is a possible D gene (6 bases). The CDR3 is made up of 14 amino acids. The germline V and J ends were trimmed by 6 bases and 3 bases, with 12 bases remaining between them. CDR1 and CDR2 (germline): SNHLY, FYNNEI. The CDR3 region is CASRATGINQPQHF. The CDR3 DNA reads TGTGCCAGCAGGGCAACAGGGATCAATCAGCCCCAGCATTTT.

For this clonotype: A much larger clone differs by one base, so this may be a read error. The chain couples TRBV27 to TRBJ1-5; D gene ambiguous. Germline V gene lookup returns CDR1 MNHEY and CDR2 SMNVEV (reference sequence). Deletions cut 3 bases from V and 2 bases from J, with 8 bases between. The CDR3 is 14 residues long. The CDR3 DNA reads TGTGCCAGCAGTTTTCGGGGTGGCAATCAGCCCCAGCATTTT. This gives the protein CASSFRGGNQPQHF.

This clonotype was counted many times. The chain recombines TRBV20-1 with TRBJ2-2; 11 bases are a match to TRBD2. Germline loops: CDR1 DFQATT, CDR2 SNEGSKA (reference sequence). Losses at the gene ends were 5 bases for V and 5 bases for J; bases not matched to a gene: 4. The CDR3 sequence is 14 residues long. CDR3 sequence reads: CSAFSGRGTGELFF. CDR3 DNA sequence: TGCAGTGCTTTTAGCGGGAGGGGAACCGGGGAGCTGTTTTTT.

This clonotype was counted many times. V usage is TRBV3-1 and J usage is TRBJ2-2; D is perhaps TRBD2 (6 bases). The CDR3 is 16 amino acids. The V gene's germline CDR1 is LGHDT and CDR2 YNNKEL (reference sequence). V lost 2 bases, J lost 1 base, and 11 bases lay in between. The CDR3 sequence: CASSQRVGGNTGELFF. The CDR3 coding sequence is TGTGCCAGCAGCCAACGCGTGGGGGGGAACACCGGGGAGCTGTTTTTT.

This clonotype is judged medium-sized (0.01 to 0.1%). This chain links TRBV6-4 with TRBJ2-1, with D possibly TRBD2 on 5 matching bases. The V end was cut by 3 bases, the J end by 8 bases, with 14 bases between. Germline V gene sequence: CDR1 MRHNA, CDR2 SNTAGT. This CDR3 has 14 residues. CDR3 DNA sequence: TGTGCCAGCAGTGATATGGCGGGTCGGGATGAGCAGTTCTTC. Its translation: CASSDMAGRDEQFF.

This clonotype is labeled medium-sized. The chain uses TRBV3-1 and TRBJ2-7, with 8 nucleotides matching TRBD2. Per germline, CDR1 LGHDT and CDR2 YNNKEL (reference sequence). There are 13 residues in the CDR3. Trimming took 8 bases from V and 5 from J; bases not matched to a gene: 8. The CDR3 DNA reads as TGTGCCAGCTCAGCGGGAGATAGGGACGAGCAGTACTTC. Translation gives CASSAGDRDEQYF.

By sample fraction, this clonotype is medium-sized (0.01 to 0.1%). The chain's CDR3 is CASSQGTGSTEAFF. CDR3 DNA sequence: TGCGCCAGCAGCCAGGGTACAGGCAGCACTGAAGCTTTCTTT. The rearrangement joins TRBV4-3 to TRBJ1-1; a possible D gene is TRBD1 (5 bases). The germline CDR1 and CDR2 sequences are LGHNA and YSLEER. The CDR3 extends over 14 amino acids. Trimming took 3 bases from V and 4 from J, leaving 12 bases between them.

This clonotype was counted many times. The V call is TRBV28, the J call TRBJ2-1; D possibly corresponds to TRBD1 (5 bases). The germline V gene has CDR1 MDHEN and CDR2 SYDVKM. Deletions cut 3 bases from V and 7 bases from J, with 10 bases between. CDR3 size: 13 residues. The CDR3 sequence is CASSFGSGNEQFF. The CDR3 bases are TGTGCCAGCAGTTTTGGGTCAGGGAATGAGCAGTTCTTC.